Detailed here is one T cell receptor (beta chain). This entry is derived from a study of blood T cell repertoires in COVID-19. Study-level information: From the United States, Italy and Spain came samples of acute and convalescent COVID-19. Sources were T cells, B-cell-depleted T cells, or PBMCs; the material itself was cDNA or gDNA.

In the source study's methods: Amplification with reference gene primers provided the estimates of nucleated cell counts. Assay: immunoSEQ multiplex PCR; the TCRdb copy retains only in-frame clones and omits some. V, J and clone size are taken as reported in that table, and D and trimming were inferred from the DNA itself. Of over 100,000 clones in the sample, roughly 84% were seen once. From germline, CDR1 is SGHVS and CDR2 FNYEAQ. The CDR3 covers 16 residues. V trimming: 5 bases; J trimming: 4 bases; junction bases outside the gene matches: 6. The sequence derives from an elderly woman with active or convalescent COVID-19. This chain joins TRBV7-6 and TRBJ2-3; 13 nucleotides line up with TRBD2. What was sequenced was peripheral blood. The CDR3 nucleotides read TGTGCCAGCAGCCCCCGACTAGCGGGAGGTGCAGATACGCAGTATTTT. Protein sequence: CASSPRLAGGADTQYF.